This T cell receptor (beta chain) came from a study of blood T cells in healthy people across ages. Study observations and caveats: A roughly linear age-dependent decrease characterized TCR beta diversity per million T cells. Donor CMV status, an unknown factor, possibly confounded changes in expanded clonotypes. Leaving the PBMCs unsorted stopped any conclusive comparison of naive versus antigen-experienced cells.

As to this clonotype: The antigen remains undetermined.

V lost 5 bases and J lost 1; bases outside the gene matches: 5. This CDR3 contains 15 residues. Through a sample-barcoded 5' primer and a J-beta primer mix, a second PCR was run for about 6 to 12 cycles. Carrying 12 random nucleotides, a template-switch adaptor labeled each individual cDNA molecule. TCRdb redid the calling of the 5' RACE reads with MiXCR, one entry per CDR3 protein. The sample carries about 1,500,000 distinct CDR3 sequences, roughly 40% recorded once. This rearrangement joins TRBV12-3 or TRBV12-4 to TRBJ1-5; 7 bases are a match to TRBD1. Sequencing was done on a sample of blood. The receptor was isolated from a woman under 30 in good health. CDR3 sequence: CASSAQGTSNQPQHF. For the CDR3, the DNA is TGTGCCAGCAGTGCACAGGGGACAAGCAATCAGCCCCAGCATTTT.